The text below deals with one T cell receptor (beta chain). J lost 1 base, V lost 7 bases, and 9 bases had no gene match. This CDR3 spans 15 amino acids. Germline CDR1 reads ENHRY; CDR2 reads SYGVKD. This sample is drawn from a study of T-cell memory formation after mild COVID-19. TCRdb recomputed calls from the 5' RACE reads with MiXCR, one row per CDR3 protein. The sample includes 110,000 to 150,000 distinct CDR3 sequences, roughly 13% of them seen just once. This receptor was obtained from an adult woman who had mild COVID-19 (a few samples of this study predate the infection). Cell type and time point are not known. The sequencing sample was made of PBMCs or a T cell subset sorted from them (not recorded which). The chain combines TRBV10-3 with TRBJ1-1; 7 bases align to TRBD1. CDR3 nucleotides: TGTGCCATCACCACCCAGGGGGGTAAGAACACTGAAGCTTTCTTT. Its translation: CAITTQGGKNTEAFF.